A single T cell receptor beta chain is shown here with its context. This entry belongs to a study of control samples from healthy donors and cancer patients. TCRdb's copy holds only in-frame clones and misses some; the assay was immunoSEQ multiplex PCR. The sample lists about 130,000 clones; around nine tenths were seen once. Germline V gives CDR1 LGHDT, CDR2 YNNKEL (reference sequence). V shed 6 bases and J shed 0 bases, with 21 bases lying between them. This CDR3 is built from 18 residues. This clonotype was obtained from a young man in good health. The sequenced sample was blood. The chain links TRBV3-1 (or the pseudogene TRBV3-2) to TRBJ1-5; D is perhaps TRBD1 (6 bases). CDR3 amino acids: CASSQLRDIYYSNQPQHF. CDR3 DNA sequence: TGTGCCAGCAGTCAGCTAAGGGACATTTACTATAGCAATCAGCCCCAGCATTTT.